This TCR beta chain was obtained from a study of T cell clones after liver transplantation. Background on the study: Three of eight recipients were HCV-positive; others had non-autoimmune, non-viral indications. Draws occurred before transplant, before withdrawal, and after complete or failed withdrawal.

TCRdb's copy holds only in-frame clones and misses some; the assay was immunoSEQ multiplex PCR. This table has 6,200 or so clones, around 80% appearing once. With regard to this clone: Antigen specificity is unknown.

Study results and caveats: Conclusions were preliminary, with small, heterogeneous patient groups.

Germline CDR1 LNHDA, CDR2 SQIVND (reference sequence). The CDR3 extends over 16 amino acids. J was trimmed by 6 bases and V by 3 bases; bases with no gene match: 14. The starting material was CD8+ T cells from blood, obtained roughly 3.5 years after liver transplant. This rearrangement joins TRBV19 to TRBJ2-7, with 7 nucleotides matching TRBD2. This receptor was taken from a human patient who received a liver transplant. Some T cells may possibly be graft donor cells. The CDR3 coding sequence is TGTGCCAGTAGTATGAAGAGGGACTACTCTGTCAGCGAGCAGTACTTC. The encoded protein is CASSMKRDYSVSEQYF.